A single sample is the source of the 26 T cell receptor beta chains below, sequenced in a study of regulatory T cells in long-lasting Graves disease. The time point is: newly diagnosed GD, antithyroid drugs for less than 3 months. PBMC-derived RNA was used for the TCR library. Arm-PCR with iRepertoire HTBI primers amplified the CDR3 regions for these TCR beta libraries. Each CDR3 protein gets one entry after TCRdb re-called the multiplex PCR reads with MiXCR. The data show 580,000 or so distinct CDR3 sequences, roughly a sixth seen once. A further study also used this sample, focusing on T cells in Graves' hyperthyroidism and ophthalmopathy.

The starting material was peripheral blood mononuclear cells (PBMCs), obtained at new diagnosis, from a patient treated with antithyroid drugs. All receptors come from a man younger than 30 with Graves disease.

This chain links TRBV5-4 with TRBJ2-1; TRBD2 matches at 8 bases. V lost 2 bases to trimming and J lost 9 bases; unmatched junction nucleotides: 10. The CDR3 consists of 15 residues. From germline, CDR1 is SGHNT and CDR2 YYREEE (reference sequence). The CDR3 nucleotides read TGTGCCAGCAGCTTAAGGGTAACTACTAGCGGTGAGCAGTTCTTC. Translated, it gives CASSLRVTTSGEQFF.

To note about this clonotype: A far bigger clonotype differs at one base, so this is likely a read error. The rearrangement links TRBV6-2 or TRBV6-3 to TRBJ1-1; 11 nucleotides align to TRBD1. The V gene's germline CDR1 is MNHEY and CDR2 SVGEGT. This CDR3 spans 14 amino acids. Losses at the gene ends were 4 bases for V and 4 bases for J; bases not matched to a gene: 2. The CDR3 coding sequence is TGTGCCAGCAGTTGCGGGACAGGGGGCACTGAAGCTTTCTTT. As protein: CASSCGTGGTEAFF.

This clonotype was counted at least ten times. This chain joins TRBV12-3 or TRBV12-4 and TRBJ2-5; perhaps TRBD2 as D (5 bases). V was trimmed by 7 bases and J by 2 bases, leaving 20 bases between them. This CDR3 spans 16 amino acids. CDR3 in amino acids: CASKRSWRTFQETQYF. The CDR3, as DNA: TGTGCCAGCAAAAGGTCTTGGCGGACTTTTCAAGAGACCCAGTACTTC.

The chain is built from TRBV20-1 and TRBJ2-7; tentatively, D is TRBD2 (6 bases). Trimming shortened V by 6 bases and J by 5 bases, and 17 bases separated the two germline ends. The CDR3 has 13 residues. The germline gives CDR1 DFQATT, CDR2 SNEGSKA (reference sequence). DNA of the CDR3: TGCAGTGCCCTACTAGCTCCCGAGCACGAGCAGTACTTC. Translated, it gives CSALLAPEHEQYF.

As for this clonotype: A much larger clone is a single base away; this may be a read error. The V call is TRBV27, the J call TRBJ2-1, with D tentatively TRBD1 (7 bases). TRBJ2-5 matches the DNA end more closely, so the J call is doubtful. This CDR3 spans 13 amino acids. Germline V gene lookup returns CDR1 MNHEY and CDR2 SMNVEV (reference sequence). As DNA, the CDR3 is TGTGCCAGCGCGGGACAGACCCAAGAGGCCCAGTACTTC. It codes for CASAGQTQEAQYF.

The CDR3 nucleotides read TGTGCCAGCAGCGCTTCCGACAGGGAGGGCACTGAAGCTTTCTTT. It yields the protein CASSASDREGTEAFF. The chain has TRBV5-5 and TRBJ1-1; 7 nucleotides align to TRBD1. The CDR3 is 15 amino acids. V shed 4 bases, J shed 4 bases, and the junction held 10 bases outside the gene matches. Germline V CDR1 and CDR2: SGHKS, YYEKEE (reference sequence).

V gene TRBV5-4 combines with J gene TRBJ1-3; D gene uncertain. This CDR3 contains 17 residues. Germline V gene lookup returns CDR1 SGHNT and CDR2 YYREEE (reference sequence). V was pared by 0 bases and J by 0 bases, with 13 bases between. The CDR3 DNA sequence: TGTGCCAGCAGCTTGGTTGGAGGCAGTTCCTCTGGAAACACCATATATTTT. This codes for CASSLVGGSSSGNTIYF.

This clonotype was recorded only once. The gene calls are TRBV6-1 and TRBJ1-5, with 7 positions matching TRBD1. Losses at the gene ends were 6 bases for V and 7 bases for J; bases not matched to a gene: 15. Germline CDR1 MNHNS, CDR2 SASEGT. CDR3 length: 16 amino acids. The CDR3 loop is CASSTQHRGGRQPQHF. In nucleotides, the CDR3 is TGTGCCAGCAGCACACAGCACAGGGGAGGAAGACAGCCCCAGCATTTT.

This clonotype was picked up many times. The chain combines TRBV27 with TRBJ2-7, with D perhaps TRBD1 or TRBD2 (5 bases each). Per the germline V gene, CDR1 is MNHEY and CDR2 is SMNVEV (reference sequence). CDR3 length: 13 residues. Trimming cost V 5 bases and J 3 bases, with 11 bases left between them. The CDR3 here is CASSDGGFYEQYF. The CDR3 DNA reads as TGTGCCAGCAGTGATGGGGGATTCTACGAGCAGTACTTC.

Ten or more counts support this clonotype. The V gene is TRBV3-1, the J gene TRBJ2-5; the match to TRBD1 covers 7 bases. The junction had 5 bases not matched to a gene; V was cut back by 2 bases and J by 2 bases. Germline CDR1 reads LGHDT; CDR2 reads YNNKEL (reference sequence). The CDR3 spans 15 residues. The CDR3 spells CASSQPTGVQETQYF. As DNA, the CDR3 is TGTGCCAGCAGCCAACCAACAGGGGTACAAGAGACCCAGTACTTC.

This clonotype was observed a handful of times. CDR3 sequence reads: CASSFLGVPSTDTQYF. The DNA for the CDR3 is TGTGCCAGCAGTTTCCTCGGAGTCCCAAGCACAGATACGCAGTATTTT. The chain has TRBV12-3 or TRBV12-4 and TRBJ2-3, with D unresolved. The CDR3 runs 16 residues. Trimming left V 3 bases short and J 0 bases short, with 13 bases between.

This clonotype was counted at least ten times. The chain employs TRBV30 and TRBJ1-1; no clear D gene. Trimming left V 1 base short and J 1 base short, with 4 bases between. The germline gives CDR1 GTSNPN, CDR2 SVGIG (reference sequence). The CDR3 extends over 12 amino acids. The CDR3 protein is CAWSGRNTEAFF. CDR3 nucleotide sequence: TGTGCCTGGAGTGGGCGGAACACTGAAGCTTTCTTT.

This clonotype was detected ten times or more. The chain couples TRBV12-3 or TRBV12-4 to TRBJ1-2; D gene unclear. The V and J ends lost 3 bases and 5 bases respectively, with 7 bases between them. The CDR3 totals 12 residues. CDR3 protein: CASSFGMYGYTF. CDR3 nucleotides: TGTGCCAGCAGTTTCGGGATGTATGGCTACACCTTC.

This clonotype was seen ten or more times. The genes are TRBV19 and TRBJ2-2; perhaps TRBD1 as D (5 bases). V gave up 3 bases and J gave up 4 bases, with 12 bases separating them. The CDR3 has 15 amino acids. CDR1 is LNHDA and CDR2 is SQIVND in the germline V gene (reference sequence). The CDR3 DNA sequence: TGTGCCAGTAGTATTGGGCAGGGAAGCACCGGGGAGCTGTTTTTT. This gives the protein CASSIGQGSTGELFF.

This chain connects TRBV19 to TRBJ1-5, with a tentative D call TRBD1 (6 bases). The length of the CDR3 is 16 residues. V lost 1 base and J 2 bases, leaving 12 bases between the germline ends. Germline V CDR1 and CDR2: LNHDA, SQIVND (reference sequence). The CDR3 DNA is TGTGCCAGTAGTATAGGTCGGGGGGCGGGCAATCAGCCCCAGCATTTT. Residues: CASSIGRGAGNQPQHF.

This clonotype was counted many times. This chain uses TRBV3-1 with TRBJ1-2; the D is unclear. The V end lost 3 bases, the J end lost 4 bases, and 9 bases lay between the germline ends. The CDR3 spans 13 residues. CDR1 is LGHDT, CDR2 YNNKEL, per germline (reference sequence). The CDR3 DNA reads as TGTGCCAGCAGCCAGGGGAGGATCTATGGCTACACCTTC. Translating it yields CASSQGRIYGYTF.

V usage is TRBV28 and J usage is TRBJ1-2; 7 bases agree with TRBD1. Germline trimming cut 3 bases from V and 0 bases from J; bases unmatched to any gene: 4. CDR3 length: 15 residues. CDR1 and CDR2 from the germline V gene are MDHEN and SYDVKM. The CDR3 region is CASSFGGQANYGYTF. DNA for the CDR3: TGTGCCAGCAGTTTTGGAGGACAGGCTAACTATGGCTACACCTTC.

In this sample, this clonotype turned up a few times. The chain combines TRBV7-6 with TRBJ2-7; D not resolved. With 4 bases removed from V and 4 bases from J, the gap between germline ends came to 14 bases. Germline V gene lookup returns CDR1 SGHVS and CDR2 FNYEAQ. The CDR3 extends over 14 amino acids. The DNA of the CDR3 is TGTGCCAGCAGCTACAGTCCTCCACCTTACGAGCAGTACTTC. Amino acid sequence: CASSYSPPPYEQYF. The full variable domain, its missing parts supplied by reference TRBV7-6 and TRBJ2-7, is GAGVSQSPRYKVTKRGQDVALRCDPISGHVSLYWYRQALGQGPEFLTYFNYEAQQDKSGLPNDRFSAERPEGSISTLTIQRTEQRDSAMYRCASSYSPPPYEQYFGPGTRLTVT.

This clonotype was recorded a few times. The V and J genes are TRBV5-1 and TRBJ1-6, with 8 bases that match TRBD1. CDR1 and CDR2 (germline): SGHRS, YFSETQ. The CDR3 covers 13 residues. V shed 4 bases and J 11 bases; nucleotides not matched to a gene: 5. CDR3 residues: CASSTTGVAPLHF. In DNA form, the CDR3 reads TGCGCCAGCAGCACGACAGGGGTAGCACCCCTCCACTTT.

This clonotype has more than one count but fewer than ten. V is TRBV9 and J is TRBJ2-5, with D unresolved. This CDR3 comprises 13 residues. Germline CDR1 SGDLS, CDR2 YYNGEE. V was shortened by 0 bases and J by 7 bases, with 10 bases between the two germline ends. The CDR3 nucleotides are TGTGCCAGCAGCGTAGCCGTCGACGGGACCCAGTACTTC. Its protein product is CASSVAVDGTQYF.

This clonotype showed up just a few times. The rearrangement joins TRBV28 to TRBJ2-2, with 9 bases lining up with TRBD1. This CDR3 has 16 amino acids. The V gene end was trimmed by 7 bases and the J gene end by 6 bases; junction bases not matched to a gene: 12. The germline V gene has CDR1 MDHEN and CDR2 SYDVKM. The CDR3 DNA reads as TGTGCCAGCAACCCCCCGGACAGGGGAAGATCCGGGGAGCTGTTTTTT. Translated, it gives CASNPPDRGRSGELFF.

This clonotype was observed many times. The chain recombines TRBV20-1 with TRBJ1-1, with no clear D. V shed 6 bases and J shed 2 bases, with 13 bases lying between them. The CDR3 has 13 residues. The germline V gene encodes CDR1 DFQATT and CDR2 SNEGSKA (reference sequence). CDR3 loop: CSAPNTVNTEAFF. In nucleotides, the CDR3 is TGCAGTGCCCCAAATACGGTAAACACTGAAGCTTTCTTT.

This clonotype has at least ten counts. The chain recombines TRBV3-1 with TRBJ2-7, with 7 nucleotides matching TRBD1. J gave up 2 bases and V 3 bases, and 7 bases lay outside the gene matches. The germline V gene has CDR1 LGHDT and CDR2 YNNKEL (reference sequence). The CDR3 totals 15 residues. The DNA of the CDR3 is TGTGCCAGCAGCCAGTCTTGGGGGACAGCCTACGAGCAGTACTTC. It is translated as CASSQSWGTAYEQYF.

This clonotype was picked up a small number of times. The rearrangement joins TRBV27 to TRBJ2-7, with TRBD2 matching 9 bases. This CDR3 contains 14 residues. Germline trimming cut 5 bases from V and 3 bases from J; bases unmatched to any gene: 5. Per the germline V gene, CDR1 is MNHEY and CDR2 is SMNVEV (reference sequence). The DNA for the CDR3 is TGTGCCAGCAGTCTTGCTAGCGGGATCTACGAGCAGTACTTC. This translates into CASSLASGIYEQYF.

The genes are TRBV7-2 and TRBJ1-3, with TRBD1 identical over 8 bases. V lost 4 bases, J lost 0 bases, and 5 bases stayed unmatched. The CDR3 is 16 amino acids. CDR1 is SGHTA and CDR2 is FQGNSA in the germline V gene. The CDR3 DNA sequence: TGTGCCAGCAGCTACGGACAGGGCGTCTCTGGAAACACCATATATTTT. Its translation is CASSYGQGVSGNTIYF.

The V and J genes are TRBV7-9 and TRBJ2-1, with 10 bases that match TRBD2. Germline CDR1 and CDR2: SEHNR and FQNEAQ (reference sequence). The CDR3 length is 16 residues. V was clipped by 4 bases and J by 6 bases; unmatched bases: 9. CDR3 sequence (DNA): TGTGCCAGCAGCTCCCCTGGCCTAGCGGGAGTCAATGAGCAGTTCTTC. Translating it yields CASSSPGLAGVNEQFF.